A single sample is the source of the 30 T cell receptor beta chains below, sequenced in a study of spatial heterogeneity in lung cancer. Using its own MiXCR run on the 5' RACE reads, TCRdb lists one record per CDR3 protein. The repertoire consists of over 9,000 distinct CDR3 sequences, with less than 15% occurring once and the leading ten covering around a sixth. General study results and limits: Within tumors, counts of expanded alpha and beta TCRs tracked tumor mutation counts.

The antigens for these receptors are not known. This sample's time point: sample taken at primary tumor resection. Here the sequenced sample was lung tumor tissue, taken at surgery. Receptors originate from a male donor with early-stage non-small cell lung cancer.

The V and J genes are TRBV19 and TRBJ2-4, with D uncertain. The CDR3 is 12 residues long. V lost 4 bases to trimming and J lost 5 bases, with 6 bases between them. Germline V gene lookup returns CDR1 LNHDA and CDR2 SQIVND (reference sequence). The CDR3 coding sequence is TGTGCCAGTAGTAACAGACAAAACATTCAGTACTTC. As protein: CASSNRQNIQYF.

Ten or more counts support this clonotype. This rearrangement joins TRBV20-1 to TRBJ2-5, with 11 bases aligning to TRBD2. In germline, CDR1 is DFQATT, CDR2 SNEGSKA (reference sequence). The CDR3 runs 18 residues. With 6 bases clipped from V and 5 bases from J, the junction kept 20 bases outside the gene matches. The CDR3 DNA reads as TGCAGTGCACAAAGCCCCCGCGGACTAGCGGGTCCCTTGGAGACCCAGTACTTC. Translating gives CSAQSPRGLAGPLETQYF.

The chain combines TRBV4-1 with TRBJ2-3, with 7 bases aligning to TRBD1. Germline-derived CDR1 and CDR2 are MGHRA and YSYEKL. With V trimmed by 0 bases and J by 11 bases, 5 bases remained unmatched. CDR3 length: 13 residues. The DNA of the CDR3 is TGCGCCAGCAGCCAAGAAGTGGACAGGCTGCAGTATTTT. Its translation: CASSQEVDRLQYF.

This clonotype was observed a handful of times. This chain joins TRBV28 and TRBJ1-2; D gene uncertain. Germline V gene sequence: CDR1 MDHEN, CDR2 SYDVKM. CDR3 size: 13 residues. The V and J ends lost 6 bases and 8 bases respectively, with 16 bases between them. CDR3 in DNA: TGTGCCAGCAGACCTCCCAGTGCTTCCGGCTACACCTTC. This translates into CASRPPSASGYTF.

This clonotype was counted ten times or more. The rearrangement uses TRBV5-4 and TRBJ2-1; D gene uncertain. Germline lookup yields CDR1 SGHNT and CDR2 YYREEE (reference sequence). This CDR3 region has 11 residues. Trimming pared 4 bases from V and 5 bases from J, leaving 4 bases between. CDR3 bases: TGTGCCAGCAGCGTAGACAATGAGCAGTTCTTC. It codes for CASSVDNEQFF.

This clonotype was picked up a small number of times. The chain carries TRBV6-5 and TRBJ2-1; 13 positions agree with TRBD2. J lost 2 bases, V lost 7 bases, and 11 bases had no gene match. Germline V CDR1 and CDR2: MNHEY, SVGAGI. The CDR3 spans 18 residues. The CDR3 sequence is CASTRGLAGLKTYNEQFF. As DNA, the CDR3 is TGTGCCAGCACCCGGGGACTAGCGGGACTGAAAACCTACAATGAGCAGTTCTTC.

This clonotype was counted ten times or more. The V call is TRBV29-1, the J call TRBJ2-5; 10 bases are a match to TRBD2. Trimming took 6 bases from V and 1 from J; bases not matched to a gene: 2. Germline V gene sequence: CDR1 SQVTM, CDR2 ANQGSEA. The CDR3 is made up of 13 amino acids. In DNA form, the CDR3 reads TGCAGCGTGCGGACTAGCGGCCAAGAGACCCAGTACTTC. Residues: CSVRTSGQETQYF.

This clonotype was seen repeatedly, ten times or more. The V and J genes are TRBV6-5 and TRBJ2-3, with TRBD2 matching over 9 bases. The germline V gene encodes CDR1 MNHEY and CDR2 SVGAGI. CDR3 length equals 15 residues. The J segment lost 2 bases and the V segment lost 7 bases, leaving 7 bases of the junction unmatched. CDR3 amino acids: CASTLAGENTDTQYF. The CDR3 DNA reads as TGTGCCAGCACCTTAGCGGGGGAAAACACAGATACGCAGTATTTT.

Sample share makes this clonotype medium-sized. The V and J genes are TRBV6-1 and TRBJ1-2; D not certain. This CDR3 has 14 residues. V was pared by 0 bases and J by 6 bases, with 11 bases between. From germline, CDR1 is MNHNS and CDR2 SASEGT. CDR3 coding DNA: TGTGCCAGCAGTGAAGCATTCGGTCTCAATGGCTACACCTTC. Translation: CASSEAFGLNGYTF.

This clonotype has a handful of counts. The genes are TRBV7-9 and TRBJ2-7; D unclear. Between the trimmed V and J ends, which lost 1 base and 7 bases, there was a span of 5 bases. This CDR3 has 11 residues. The germline V gene encodes CDR1 SEHNR and CDR2 FQNEAQ (reference sequence). The CDR3 protein is CASSLVGEQYF. The CDR3 DNA reads as TGTGCCAGCAGCTTAGTCGGGGAGCAGTACTTC. The entire variable domain, with the rest obtained from reference TRBV7-9 and TRBJ2-7, is as follows: DTGVSQNPRHKITKRGQNVTFRCDPISEHNRLYWYRQTLGQGPEFLTYFQNEAQLEKSRLLSDRFSAERPKGSFSTLEIQRTEQGDSAMYLCASSLVGEQYFGPGTRLTVT.

The J gene is TRBJ2-7, the V gene TRBV7-2; 13 bases are a match to TRBD2. Trimming took 3 bases from V and 2 from J; bases not matched to a gene: 1. Germline V gene data show CDR1 as SGHTA and CDR2 as FQGNSA. This CDR3 has 15 residues. As DNA, the CDR3 is TGTGCCAGCAGCTTTGGACTAGCGGGAGCCTACGAGCAGTACTTC. Its protein is CASSFGLAGAYEQYF. The whole variable domain, filled in from reference TRBV7-2 and TRBJ2-7, reads GAGVSQSPSNKVTEKGKDVELRCDPISGHTALYWYRQSLGQGLEFLIYFQGNSAPDKSGLPSDRFSAERTGGSVSTLTIQRTQQEDSAVYLCASSFGLAGAYEQYFGPGTRLTVT.

In the case of this clonotype: Because the CDR3 is missing its conserved closing phenylalanine or tryptophan, this is likely a read error. CDR3: CASRLGGGTDTQYL. The CDR3 DNA is TGTGCCAGTCGATTAGGGGGGGGCACAGATACGCAGTATTTG. This rearrangement joins TRBV28 to TRBJ2-3; D is possibly TRBD2 (7 bases). Germline values: CDR1 MDHEN, CDR2 SYDVKM. Trimming took 9 bases from V and 1 from J, leaving 14 bases between them. The CDR3 consists of 14 residues.

This clonotype came up a few times. The V and J genes are TRBV24-1 and TRBJ2-3, with D possibly TRBD1 on 6 matching bases. The V end was cut by 1 base, the J end by 0 bases, with 19 bases between. The CDR3 is 19 residues long. Looked up from germline, CDR1 is KGHDR and CDR2 is SFDVKD. The CDR3 sequence: CATSDFVGRRTDSTDTQYF. The CDR3, as DNA: TGTGCCACCAGTGATTTCGTCGGCCGGCGGACAGATAGCACAGATACGCAGTATTTT.

This clonotype has a count of ten or more. The rearrangement joins TRBV3-1 to TRBJ2-1; 10 nucleotides line up with TRBD2. Germline lookup yields CDR1 LGHDT and CDR2 YNNKEL (reference sequence). The CDR3 has 16 residues. Trimming removed 1 base from V and 9 bases from J; junction bases left unmatched: 9. As DNA, the CDR3 is TGTGCCAGCAGCCAAGGCATCCCCCTAGCGGGAGTTGAGCAGTTCTTC. Protein product: CASSQGIPLAGVEQFF.

By its share, this clonotype is large. The rearrangement links TRBV6-2 or TRBV6-3 to TRBJ2-7; D is undetermined. Germline CDR1 reads MNHEY; CDR2 reads SVGEGT. The V gene lost 2 bases and the J gene lost 0 bases, with 5 bases spanning the gap. CDR3 length: 13 residues. The CDR3 DNA is TGTGCCAGCAGTTACGGAAACTCCTACGAGCAGTACTTC. This translates into CASSYGNSYEQYF.

This clonotype was observed at least ten times. The V and J genes are TRBV6-1 and TRBJ2-3, with D unresolved. With 5 bases removed from V and 2 bases from J, the gap between germline ends came to 11 bases. Germline V gives CDR1 MNHNS, CDR2 SASEGT. This CDR3 comprises 14 residues. For the CDR3, the DNA is TGTGCCAGCAGTACGTTAGACGTCACAGATACGCAGTATTTT. This encodes CASSTLDVTDTQYF.

Only a few counts were recorded for this clonotype. The chain links TRBV6-5 to TRBJ1-1; D unclear. The CDR3 totals 13 residues. Deletions cut 0 bases from V and 5 bases from J, with 7 bases between. Germline-derived CDR1 and CDR2 are MNHEY and SVGAGI. CDR3: CASSYSTRTEAFF. In nucleotides, the CDR3 is TGTGCCAGCAGTTACTCGACGCGGACTGAAGCTTTCTTT.

The CDR3 loop is CASSDNSPPYIWSGYTF. The CDR3 DNA sequence: TGTGCCAGCAGCGATAATTCCCCACCATACATCTGGTCCGGCTACACCTTC. The chain is built from TRBV9 and TRBJ1-2; no reliable D call. Between the trimmed V and J ends, which lost 3 bases and 8 bases, there was a span of 26 bases. CDR1 is SGDLS and CDR2 is YYNGEE in the germline V gene. This CDR3 comprises 17 residues.

The sample holds many counts of this clonotype. The CDR3: CASSQGTGWATEAFF. CDR3 nucleotide sequence: TGTGCCAGCAGCCAAGGGACGGGCTGGGCCACTGAAGCTTTCTTT. The chain links TRBV11-2 to TRBJ1-1, with D perhaps TRBD1 (5 bases). CDR3 length: 15 residues. The germline V gene has CDR1 SGHAT and CDR2 FQNNGV. Trimming pared 5 bases from V and 4 bases from J, leaving 17 bases between.

This clonotype was seen many times. The gene calls are TRBV29-1 and TRBJ2-3; possibly TRBD1 or TRBD2 for D (5 bases each). Germline V CDR1 and CDR2: SQVTM, ANQGSEA. Trimming cost V 4 bases and J 11 bases, with 16 bases left between them. CDR3 length equals 12 residues. The CDR3 DNA reads TGCAGCGTTGGGGACCCAAACGAGAGGCAGTATTTT. This codes for CSVGDPNERQYF.

This clonotype was seen a handful of times. This rearrangement joins TRBV7-8 to TRBJ2-2; the D is unclear. CDR1 is SGHVS, CDR2 FQNEAQ, per germline. The CDR3 contains 16 residues. V shed 5 bases and J shed 3 bases, with 16 bases lying between them. The CDR3 sequence: CASSLRSQSDTGELFF. The CDR3 nucleotides are TGTGCCAGCAGCCTCCGGTCGCAATCGGACACCGGGGAGCTGTTTTTT.

This clonotype was recorded many times. In DNA form, the CDR3 reads TGTGCCATAGCCTGGGGTGGCCAAGAGACCCAGTACTTC. Translating gives CAIAWGGQETQYF. V usage is TRBV10-3 and J usage is TRBJ2-5; D is unresolved. From germline, CDR1 is ENHRY and CDR2 SYGVKD. This CDR3 region has 13 residues. V was trimmed by 9 bases and J by 1 base, leaving 12 bases between them.

The table lists this clonotype with many counts. The CDR3 sequence is CAAAVASKAGELFF. CDR3 nucleotide sequence: TGTGCCGCGGCGGTAGCGAGTAAGGCCGGGGAGCTGTTTTTT. The rearrangement links TRBV12-3 or TRBV12-4 to TRBJ2-2, with a weak D call TRBD2 (5 bases). This CDR3 region has 14 residues. Trimming left V 11 bases short and J 6 bases short, with 19 bases between.

This clonotype was counted many times. This chain connects TRBV10-3 to TRBJ2-3; 7 nucleotides align to TRBD2. V was pared by 8 bases and J by 1 base, with 6 bases of the junction left unmatched. This CDR3 is built from 14 residues. Germline-derived CDR1 and CDR2 are ENHRY and SYGVKD. The chain's CDR3 is CAIAWAGGTDTQYF. CDR3 nucleotides: TGTGCCATCGCATGGGCGGGGGGCACAGATACGCAGTATTTT.

The rearrangement joins TRBV11-2 to TRBJ2-7; D gene uncertain. CDR1 is SGHAT and CDR2 is FQNNGV in the germline V gene. The V end lost 1 base, the J end lost 0 bases, and 10 bases lay between the germline ends. This CDR3 comprises 15 residues. DNA of the CDR3: TGTGCCAGCAGCTTAGGCCACGCAGGCTCCTACGAGCAGTACTTC. It specifies CASSLGHAGSYEQYF.

This rearrangement joins TRBV20-1 to TRBJ2-1; D remains unclear. V shed 4 bases and J shed 0 bases, with 10 bases lying between them. CDR3 size: 14 residues. CDR1 and CDR2 from the germline V gene are DFQATT and SNEGSKA (reference sequence). This CDR3 reads CSATRQSSYNEQFF. CDR3 bases: TGCAGTGCTACCCGACAAAGCTCCTACAATGAGCAGTTCTTC.

Many counts were recorded for this clonotype. The chain uses TRBV4-3 and TRBJ2-6; 7 nucleotides match TRBD1. The ends lost 0 bases at V and 0 bases at J; junction bases unmatched: 8. The CDR3 runs to 19 residues. The germline V gene has CDR1 LGHNA and CDR2 YSLEER. CDR3 loop: CASSQDLGTASSGANVLTF. The CDR3 coding sequence is TGCGCCAGCAGCCAAGATTTGGGGACAGCCAGCTCTGGGGCCAACGTCCTGACTTTC.

This clonotype is deemed medium-sized. The V gene is TRBV7-6, the J gene TRBJ2-1; no firm D call. The germline gives CDR1 SGHVS, CDR2 FNYEAQ. Between the trimmed V and J ends, which lost 4 bases and 4 bases, there was a span of 8 bases. The CDR3 length is 13 residues. In DNA form, the CDR3 reads TGTGCCAGCAGCTCCCAGACGTACAATGAGCAGTTCTTC. Translated, it gives CASSSQTYNEQFF.

This clonotype has ten or more counts. The chain couples TRBV20-1 to TRBJ2-1; 11 positions agree with TRBD1. Germline trimming cut 5 bases from V and 9 bases from J; bases unmatched to any gene: 6. The CDR3 is 13 amino acids. CDR1 DFQATT and CDR2 SNEGSKA come from the germline V gene (reference sequence). The CDR3: CSAVDRGPLEQFF. The CDR3 nucleotides read TGCAGTGCTGTGGACAGGGGGCCACTTGAGCAGTTCTTC.

This clonotype has a handful of counts. This could be a read error, since a much larger clone is one nucleotide away. The V gene is TRBV2, the J gene TRBJ2-5; TRBD1 matches 7 bases. Germline lookup yields CDR1 SNHLY and CDR2 FYNNEI. The length of the CDR3 is 11 residues. This CDR3 reads CTSTEYRDSCF. CDR3 sequence (DNA): TGTACCAGCACCGAATACCGGGACAGCTGTTTC.